This T cell receptor beta chain originates from a study of T cells in Graves' hyperthyroidism and ophthalmopathy. Findings and limits, study-wide: For ophthalmopathy, model prediction preceded onset by a median roughly 6.5 months.

Regions amplified from RNA transcripts were the TCR beta CDR3 regions. With the HTBI primer set, the TCR CDR3 went through a first round of RT-PCR. TCRdb re-derived calls from the multiplex PCR reads in MiXCR, one entry per CDR3 protein. The sample has 690,000 or so distinct CDR3 sequences, around 19% seen once; the top ten hold approximately 15%. Remarks on this clonotype: What it binds is unknown.

V was trimmed by 7 bases and J by 7 bases, leaving 4 bases between them. CDR1 WSHSY and CDR2 SAAADI come from the germline V gene. The CDR3 has 10 amino acids. Fresh peripheral blood, 9.5 to 10 ml of it, supplied the PBMCs. V gene TRBV10-2 combines with J gene TRBJ2-2; D not certain. Sequencing was performed on blood. This TCR came from a woman aged 45-65 years with Graves' hyperthyroidism that later progressed to Graves' ophthalmopathy. The CDR3 sequence is CASMDGELFF. CDR3 DNA: TGCGCCAGCATGGACGGGGAGCTGTTTTTT.